This is a list of T cell receptor beta chains from one sample in a study of cytomegalovirus exposure and HLA in healthy donors. Sequencing was performed with immunoSEQ multiplex PCR; in TCRdb, only in-frame clones are kept and a portion is missing. The table includes around 67,000 clones, around 89% detected once. Sequencing was carried out using PBMCs. Receptors were obtained from a woman in her twenties or thirties in good health and CMV-seropositive. The CDR3 runs from the conserved cysteine through the conserved F or W. The order of the fields is D gene, J gene, V gene, clone size, CDR3 protein, CDR3 DNA. A D gene is named only where the DNA matches it firmly. Rows give clone size only sometimes, using once, few, many, or a class for an expanded clone.

. | TRBJ1-2 | TRBV5-8 | . | CASSLSGRGSYGYTF | TGTGCCAGCAGCTTGAGCGGCAGAGGTTCCTATGGCTACACCTTC
TRBD1 | TRBJ2-1 | TRBV6-5 | . | CASSYARQGPNEQFF | TGTGCCAGCAGTTACGCTCGACAGGGCCCGAATGAGCAGTTCTTC
TRBD1 | TRBJ1-5 | TRBV5-4 | . | CATSQGIQSNQPQHF | TGTGCCACCTCACAGGGGATACAGAGCAATCAGCCCCAGCATTTT
TRBD2 | TRBJ2-1 | TRBV5-4 | . | CASSRGQTSGLYNEQFF | TGTGCCAGCAGCCGCGGCCAGACTAGCGGGCTCTACAATGAGCAGTTCTTC
. | TRBJ1-3 | TRBV2 | . | CASTSYMGGNTMYF | TGTGCCAGCACCTCGTACATGGGAGGAAACACCATGTATTTT
. | TRBJ1-1 | TRBV7-6 | . | CASSSGQRGEAFF | TGTGCCAGCAGCTCCGGACAGCGAGGTGAAGCTTTCTTT
TRBD1 | TRBJ2-2 | TRBV7-9 | . | CASSSTGGETGELFF | TGTGCCAGCAGCTCGACAGGGGGGGAAACCGGGGAGCTGTTTTTT
TRBD2 | TRBJ2-7 | TRBV7-2 | . | CASSPQTSGPGEQYF | TGTGCCAGCAGCCCCCAGACTAGCGGCCCGGGAGAGCAGTACTTC
TRBD1 | TRBJ2-1 | TRBV19 | . | CASYEGQSSYNEQFF | TGTGCCAGCTATGAGGGACAGAGCTCCTACAATGAGCAGTTCTTC
TRBD1 | TRBJ1-5 | TRBV19 | once | CASSNPTGANQPQHF | TGTGCCAGTAGTAACCCGACAGGGGCCAATCAGCCCCAGCATTTT
TRBD1 | TRBJ2-7 | TRBV7-9 | . | CASSPGGQGLNEQYF | TGTGCCAGCAGCCCGGGGGGACAGGGCTTGAACGAGCAGTACTTC
TRBD2 | TRBJ2-3 | TRBV5-1 | . | CASSLRGSGRASDTQYF | TGCGCCAGCAGCTTGCGCGGTAGCGGGAGGGCCTCAGATACGCAGTATTTT
. | TRBJ2-7 | TRBV5-1 | few | CASTDPDPGGSYEQYF | TGCGCCAGCACCGACCCGGACCCTGGGGGGTCCTACGAGCAGTACTTC
. | TRBJ1-1 | TRBV6-1 | . | CASSATWGGTEAFF | TGTGCCAGCAGTGCCACATGGGGGGGGACTGAAGCTTTCTTT
. | TRBJ2-7 | TRBV18 | . | CASSTGVWDEQYF | TGTGCCAGCTCAACGGGGGTTTGGGACGAGCAGTACTTC
TRBD1 | TRBJ2-7 | TRBV27 | . | CASSQQGGYEQYF | TGTGCCAGCAGTCAACAGGGGGGTTACGAGCAGTACTTC
. | TRBJ1-4 | TRBV7-9 | . | CATQAGRDEKLFF | TGTGCCACGCAGGCGGGTAGGGATGAAAAACTGTTTTTT
TRBD1 | TRBJ2-7 | TRBV28 | . | CASTGTGGYEQYF | TGTGCCTCCACAGGGACAGGGGGGTACGAGCAGTACTTC
. | TRBJ2-7 | TRBV27 | . | CASSFAQAYEQYF | TGTGCCAGCAGTTTTGCGCAGGCCTACGAGCAGTACTTC
TRBD1 | TRBJ2-7 | TRBV6-1 | . | CASSTGTGAHEQYF | TGTGCCAGCAGTACCGGGACAGGGGCCCACGAGCAGTACTTC
TRBD2 | TRBJ2-1 | TRBV7-3 | few | CASSLNSGRANEQFF | TGTGCCAGCAGCTTAAATAGCGGGAGGGCCAATGAGCAGTTCTTC
TRBD2 | TRBJ2-7 | TRBV14 | . | CASSQEGGSFYEQYF | TGTGCCAGCAGCCAAGAGGGCGGGAGTTTCTACGAGCAGTACTTC
. | TRBJ2-7 | TRBV23-1 | . | CASSQSIRGKLFLHEQYF | TGCGCCAGCAGTCAATCGATAAGGGGAAAACTATTTCTCCACGAGCAGTACTTC
. | TRBJ2-7 | TRBV11-2 | . | CASSLVQEQYF | TGTGCCAGCAGCTTAGTTCAGGAGCAGTACTTC
TRBD2 | TRBJ2-1 | TRBV7-9 | . | CASSAAGLGNEQFF | TGTGCCAGCAGCGCGGCGGGACTAGGCAATGAGCAGTTCTTC
. | TRBJ1-5 | TRBV5-6 | . | CASILQGLSNQPQHF | TGTGCCAGTATTCTACAGGGTTTGAGCAATCAGCCCCAGCATTTT
. | TRBJ2-7 | TRBV6-5 | . | CASSYSRDSNEQYF | TGTGCCAGCAGTTATTCCCGGGACTCCAACGAGCAGTACTTC
. | TRBJ2-1 | TRBV5-1 | . | CASKLSGTYNEQFF | TGCGCCAGCAAACTTTCCGGGACTTACAATGAGCAGTTCTTC
. | TRBJ2-7 | TRBV15 | . | CASSREGGKLGEQYF | TGTGCAAGCAGCAGAGAGGGAGGAAAGCTCGGGGAGCAGTACTTC
TRBD1 | TRBJ2-1 | TRBV5-1 | . | CASSLEPGQGFEQFF | TGCGCCAGCAGCTTAGAACCGGGACAGGGCTTTGAGCAGTTCTTC
TRBD2 | TRBJ2-5 | TRBV10-2 | . | CASSIAGGNQETQYF | TGCGCCAGCAGTATAGCGGGAGGAAACCAAGAGACCCAGTACTTC
. | TRBJ2-7 | TRBV6-5 | . | CASSFHLQGWAYEQYF | TGTGCCAGCAGTTTCCACTTACAGGGTTGGGCTTACGAGCAGTACTTC
TRBD2 | TRBJ2-7 | TRBV29-1 | few | CSAGTTYEQYF | TGCAGCGCTGGGACTACCTACGAGCAGTACTTC
TRBD2 | TRBJ2-1 | TRBV9 | . | CASSVTSGLYNEQFF | TGTGCCAGCAGCGTGACTAGCGGGCTATACAATGAGCAGTTCTTC
. | TRBJ1-2 | TRBV23-1 | few | CASSQSAGTVLPRGYTF | TGCGCCAGCAGTCAATCAGCCGGTACGGTGCTTCCTAGGGGCTACACCTTC
TRBD2 | TRBJ2-7 | TRBV2 | . | CASRETSGQDSYEQYF | TGTGCCAGCAGAGAGACTAGCGGGCAAGACTCCTACGAGCAGTACTTC
. | TRBJ2-1 | TRBV7-2 | . | CASTLQFGGSYNEQFF | TGTGCCAGCACCCTCCAGTTCGGGGGTTCCTACAATGAGCAGTTCTTC
TRBD1 | TRBJ1-4 | TRBV5-1 | . | CASSSRTGGEKLFF | TGCGCCAGCAGCTCACGGACAGGGGGCGAAAAACTGTTTTTT
. | TRBJ2-7 | TRBV29-1 | . | CSVSFNYEQYF | TGCAGCGTTTCCTTTAACTACGAGCAGTACTTC
. | TRBJ2-1 | TRBV28 | . | CASSFGYDSYNEQFF | TGTGCCAGCAGTTTCGGTTACGACTCCTACAATGAGCAGTTCTTC
. | TRBJ2-1 | TRBV27 | . | CASSLSGVYNEQFF | TGTGCCAGCAGTTTATCCGGGGTCTACAATGAGCAGTTCTTC
TRBD2 | TRBJ2-1 | TRBV5-1 | few | CASSGLAGANNEQFF | TGCGCCAGCAGCGGGCTAGCGGGAGCCAACAATGAGCAGTTCTTC
. | TRBJ1-2 | TRBV7-9 | . | CASSSYREANYGYTF | TGTGCCAGCAGCTCCTACAGGGAAGCTAACTATGGCTACACCTTC
. | TRBJ1-2 | TRBV4-1 | . | CASSQDPRPSRGDRSYGYTF | TGCGCCAGCAGCCAAGATCCACGACCCTCTCGGGGGGACCGGTCCTATGGCTACACCTTC
TRBD1 | TRBJ1-2 | TRBV6-4 | . | CASGDSPNYGYTF | TGTGCCAGCGGGGACAGCCCTAACTATGGCTACACCTTC
TRBD2 | TRBJ2-1 | TRBV25-1 | . | CASSDSGTSGRGQQFF | TGTGCCAGCAGTGATTCCGGGACTAGCGGGAGGGGGCAGCAGTTCTTC
. | TRBJ1-1 | TRBV10-1 | once | CASSESLSTMNTEAFF | TGCGCCAGCAGTGAGTCGTTGAGCACCATGAACACTGAAGCTTTCTTT
. | TRBJ1-3 | TRBV7-8 | once | CASSPTGFGGNTIYF | TGTGCCAGCAGCCCCACAGGATTCGGTGGAAACACCATATATTTT
TRBD1 | TRBJ1-1 | TRBV14 | once | CASSLDRAYAEAFF | TGTGCCAGCAGCCTAGACAGGGCCTACGCTGAAGCTTTCTTT
TRBD2 | TRBJ2-1 | TRBV4-2 | . | CASSQVRLAGGPGYNEQFF | TGTGCCAGCAGCCAAGTCAGACTAGCGGGAGGGCCGGGTTACAATGAGCAGTTCTTC
TRBD2 | TRBJ2-1 | TRBV5-8 | . | CASSYGTSGIGSYNEQFF | TGTGCCAGCAGCTATGGGACTAGCGGGATAGGCTCCTACAATGAGCAGTTCTTC
. | TRBJ2-1 | TRBV7-2 | . | CASSYRQSSSYNEQFF | TGTGCCAGCAGCTACCGACAGAGCAGCTCCTACAATGAGCAGTTCTTC
. | TRBJ2-1 | TRBV4-1 | once | CASSQDTGHYNEQFF | TGCGCCAGCAGCCAAGATACAGGACACTACAATGAGCAGTTCTTC